This T cell receptor beta chain was sequenced in a study of blood T cell repertoires in COVID-19. The wider study: Samples representing acute and convalescent COVID-19 were sourced from the United States, Italy and Spain. T cells, B-cell-depleted T cells, or PBMCs provided the cDNA or gDNA that served as material.

There are 12 residues in the CDR3. Trimming stripped 3 bases from V and 0 bases from J, with 3 bases between. Per germline, CDR1 MDHEN and CDR2 SYDVKM. In the original processing: The authors estimated nucleated cell counts from reference gene primer amplification. Only in-frame clones appear in the TCRdb table, and some are missing; sequencing was by immunoSEQ multiplex PCR. Clonal size and the V and J genes are those of that table, whereas D and trimming came from the DNA. The sample has approximately 96,000 clones, 90% to 95% seen once. This clone came up a few times. Sequences were obtained from peripheral blood. The receptor was derived from a man aged 60-69 years with acute or convalescent COVID-19. The rearrangement joins TRBV28 to TRBJ2-7; D is unresolved. The CDR3 nucleotides read TGTGCCAGCAGTTTCCGCTCCTACGAGCAGTACTTC. This encodes CASSFRSYEQYF. The full variable domain, completed using reference TRBV28 and TRBJ2-7, is DVKVTQSSRYLVKRTGEKVFLECVQDMDHENMFWYRQDPGLGLRLIYFSYDVKMKEKGDIPEGYSVSREKKERFSLILESASTNQTSMYLCASSFRSYEQYFGPGTRLTVT.